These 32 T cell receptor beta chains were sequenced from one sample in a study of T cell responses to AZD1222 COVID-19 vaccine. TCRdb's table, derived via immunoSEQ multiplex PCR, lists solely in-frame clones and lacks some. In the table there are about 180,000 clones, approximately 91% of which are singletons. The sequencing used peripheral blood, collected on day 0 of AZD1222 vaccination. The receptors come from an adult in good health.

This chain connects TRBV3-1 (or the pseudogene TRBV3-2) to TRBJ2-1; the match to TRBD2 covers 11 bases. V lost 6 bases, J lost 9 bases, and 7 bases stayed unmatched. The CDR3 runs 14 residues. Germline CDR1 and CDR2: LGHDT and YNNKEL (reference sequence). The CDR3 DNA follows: TGTGCCAGCAGTGTAGCGGGGGGGCTCGGTGAGCAGTTCTTC. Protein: CASSVAGGLGEQFF.

CDR3 in amino acids: CATSDQWEQFF. CDR3 nucleotides: TGTGCCACCAGTGATCAGTGGGAGCAGTTCTTC. V usage is TRBV24-1 and J usage is TRBJ2-1; no clear D gene. The V gene's germline CDR1 is KGHDR and CDR2 SFDVKD. The CDR3 runs 11 residues. Trimming removed 3 bases at V and 10 bases at J, with 6 bases between.

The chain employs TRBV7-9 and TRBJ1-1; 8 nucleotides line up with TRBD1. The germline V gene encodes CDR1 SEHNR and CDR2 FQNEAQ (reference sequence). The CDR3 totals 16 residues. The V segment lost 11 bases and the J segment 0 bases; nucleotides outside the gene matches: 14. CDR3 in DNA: TGTGCCTCCTTTCGAGGGCAGGGGGCTTTGAACACTGAAGCTTTCTTT. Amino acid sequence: CASFRGQGALNTEAFF.

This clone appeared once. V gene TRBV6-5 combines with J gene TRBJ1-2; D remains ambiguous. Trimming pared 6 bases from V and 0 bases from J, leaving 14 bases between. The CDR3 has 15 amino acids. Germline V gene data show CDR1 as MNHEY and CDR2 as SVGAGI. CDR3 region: CASSRRADSNYGYTF. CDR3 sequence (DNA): TGTGCCAGCAGCCGGAGGGCAGATTCTAACTATGGCTACACCTTC.

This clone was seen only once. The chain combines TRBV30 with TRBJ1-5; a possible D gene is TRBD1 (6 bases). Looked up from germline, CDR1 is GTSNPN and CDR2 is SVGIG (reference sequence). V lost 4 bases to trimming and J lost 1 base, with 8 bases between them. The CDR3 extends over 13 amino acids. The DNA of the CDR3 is TGTGCCTGGAACAGGGTCAGCAATCAGCCCCAGCATTTT. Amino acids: CAWNRVSNQPQHF.

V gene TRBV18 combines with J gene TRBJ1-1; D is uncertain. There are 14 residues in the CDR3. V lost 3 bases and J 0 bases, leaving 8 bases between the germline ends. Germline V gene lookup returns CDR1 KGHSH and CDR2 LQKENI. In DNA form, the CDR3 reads TGTGCCAGCTCACCCCGCGGAATGAACACTGAAGCTTTCTTT. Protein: CASSPRGMNTEAFF.

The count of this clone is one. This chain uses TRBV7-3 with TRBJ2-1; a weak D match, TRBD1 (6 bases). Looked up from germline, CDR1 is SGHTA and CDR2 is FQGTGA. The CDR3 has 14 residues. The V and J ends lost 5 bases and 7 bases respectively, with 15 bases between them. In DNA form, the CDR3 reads TGTGCCAGCAGCGTCCAGACAGGCGGGAATGAGCAGTTCTTC. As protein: CASSVQTGGNEQFF.

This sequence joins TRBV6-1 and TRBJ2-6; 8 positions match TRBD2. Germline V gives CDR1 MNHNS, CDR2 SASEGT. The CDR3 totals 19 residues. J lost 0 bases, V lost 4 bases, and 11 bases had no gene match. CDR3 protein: CASSADRGGRRSGANVLTF. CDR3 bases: TGTGCCAGCAGTGCTGACCGGGGGGGCCGACGCTCTGGGGCCAACGTCCTGACTTTC.

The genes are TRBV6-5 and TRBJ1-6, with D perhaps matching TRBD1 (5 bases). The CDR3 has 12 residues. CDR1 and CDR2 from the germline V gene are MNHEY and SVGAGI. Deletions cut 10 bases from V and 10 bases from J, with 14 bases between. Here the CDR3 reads CATQDIVSPLHF. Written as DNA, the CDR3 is TGTGCCACACAGGATATTGTGTCACCCCTCCACTTT.

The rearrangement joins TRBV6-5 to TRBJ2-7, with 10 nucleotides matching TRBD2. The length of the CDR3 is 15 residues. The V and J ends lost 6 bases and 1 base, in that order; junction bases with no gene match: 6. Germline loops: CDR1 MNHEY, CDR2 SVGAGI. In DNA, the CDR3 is TGTGCCAGCAGGGGCGGACTAGCGGTTTCCTACGAGCAGTACTTC. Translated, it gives CASRGGLAVSYEQYF.

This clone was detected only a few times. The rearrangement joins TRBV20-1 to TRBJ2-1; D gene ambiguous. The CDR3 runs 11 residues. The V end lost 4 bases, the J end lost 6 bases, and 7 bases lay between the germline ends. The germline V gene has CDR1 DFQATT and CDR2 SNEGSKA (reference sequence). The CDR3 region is CSATEINEQFF. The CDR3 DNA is TGCAGTGCTACAGAAATCAATGAGCAGTTCTTC.

The CDR3 here is CASSSLRDGVNQPQHF. In DNA form, the CDR3 reads TGTGCCAGCAGTTCTCTCCGGGACGGCGTCAATCAGCCCCAGCATTTT. V is TRBV6-2 or TRBV6-3 and J is TRBJ1-5; D may be TRBD1 (5 bases). CDR3 length: 16 residues. Germline CDR1 reads MNHEY; CDR2 reads SVGEGT. V dropped 4 bases and J dropped 3 bases, with 16 bases sitting between them.

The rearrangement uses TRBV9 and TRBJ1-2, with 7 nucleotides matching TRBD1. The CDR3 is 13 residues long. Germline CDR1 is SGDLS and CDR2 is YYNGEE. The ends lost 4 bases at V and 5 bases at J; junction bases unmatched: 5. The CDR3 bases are TGTGCCAGCAGCAGACAGGGTTGGTATGGCTACACCTTC. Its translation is CASSRQGWYGYTF.

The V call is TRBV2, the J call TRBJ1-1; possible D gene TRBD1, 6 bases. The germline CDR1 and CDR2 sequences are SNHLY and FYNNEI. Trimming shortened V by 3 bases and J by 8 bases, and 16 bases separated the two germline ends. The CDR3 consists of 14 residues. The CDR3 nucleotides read TGTGCCAGCAGTGATAACAGGGCTCTGCACGAAGCTTTCTTT. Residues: CASSDNRALHEAFF. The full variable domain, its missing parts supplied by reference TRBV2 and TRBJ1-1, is EPEVTQTPSHQVTQMGQEVILRCVPISNHLYFYWYRQILGQKVEFLVSFYNNEISEKSEIFDDQFSVERPDGSNFTLKIRSTKLEDSAMYFCASSDNRALHEAFFGQGTRLTVV.

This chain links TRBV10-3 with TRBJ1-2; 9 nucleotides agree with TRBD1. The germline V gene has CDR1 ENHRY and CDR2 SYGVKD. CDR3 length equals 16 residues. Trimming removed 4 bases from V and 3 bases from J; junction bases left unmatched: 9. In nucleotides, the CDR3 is TGTGCCATCAGTGCTTATTTAACAGGGGGCTACTATGGCTACACCTTC. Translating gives CAISAYLTGGYYGYTF.

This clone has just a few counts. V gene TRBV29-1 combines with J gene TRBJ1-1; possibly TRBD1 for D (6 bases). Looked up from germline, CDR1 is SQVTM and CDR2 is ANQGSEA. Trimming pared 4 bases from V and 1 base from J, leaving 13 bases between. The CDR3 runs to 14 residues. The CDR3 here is CSVAGGAANTEAFF. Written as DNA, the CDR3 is TGCAGCGTTGCGGGGGGCGCCGCGAACACTGAAGCTTTCTTT.

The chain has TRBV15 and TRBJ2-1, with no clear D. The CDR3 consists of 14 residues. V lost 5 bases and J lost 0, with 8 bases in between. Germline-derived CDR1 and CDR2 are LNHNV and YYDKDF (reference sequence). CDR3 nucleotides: TGTGCCACCAGCCCGGAGAGCTCCTACAATGAGCAGTTCTTC. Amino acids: CATSPESSYNEQFF.

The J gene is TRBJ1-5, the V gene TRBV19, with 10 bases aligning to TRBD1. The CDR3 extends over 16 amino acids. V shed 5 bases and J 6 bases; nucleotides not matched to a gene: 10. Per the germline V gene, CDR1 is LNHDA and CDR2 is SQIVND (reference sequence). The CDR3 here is CASSRSTGGDVQPQHF. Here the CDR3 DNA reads TGTGCCAGTAGTCGGTCGACAGGGGGCGATGTTCAGCCCCAGCATTTT.

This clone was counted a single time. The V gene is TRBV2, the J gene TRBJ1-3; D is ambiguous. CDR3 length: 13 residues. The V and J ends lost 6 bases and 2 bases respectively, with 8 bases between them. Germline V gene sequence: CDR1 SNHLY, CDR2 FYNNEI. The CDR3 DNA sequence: TGTGCCAGCAGAGCCAGCCCTGGAAACACCATATATTTT. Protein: CASRASPGNTIYF. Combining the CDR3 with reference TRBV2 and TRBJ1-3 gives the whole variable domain EPEVTQTPSHQVTQMGQEVILRCVPISNHLYFYWYRQILGQKVEFLVSFYNNEISEKSEIFDDQFSVERPDGSNFTLKIRSTKLEDSAMYFCASRASPGNTIYFGEGSWLTVV.

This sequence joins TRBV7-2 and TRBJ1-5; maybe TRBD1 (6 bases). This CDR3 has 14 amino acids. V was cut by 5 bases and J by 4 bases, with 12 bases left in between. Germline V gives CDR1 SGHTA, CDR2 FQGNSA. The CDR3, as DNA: TGTGCCAGCAGCCTGGGAACAGGGAATCAGCCCCAGCATTTT. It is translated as CASSLGTGNQPQHF.

Here the CDR3 DNA reads TGCGCCAGCAGCCCCGGGACAGGGGCCCACAATGAGCAGTTCTTC. This translates into CASSPGTGAHNEQFF. V gene TRBV10-1 combines with J gene TRBJ2-1; TRBD1 aligns across 10 bases. Trimming took 6 bases from V and 5 from J; bases not matched to a gene: 7. The CDR3 is 15 residues long. CDR1 is WNHNN and CDR2 is SYGVQD in the germline V gene (reference sequence).

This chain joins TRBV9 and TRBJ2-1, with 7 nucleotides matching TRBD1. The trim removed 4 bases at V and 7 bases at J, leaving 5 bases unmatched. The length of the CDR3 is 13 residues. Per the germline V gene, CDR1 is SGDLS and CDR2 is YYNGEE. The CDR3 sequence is CASSSRQGNEQFF. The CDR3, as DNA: TGTGCCAGCAGCTCCCGACAGGGAAATGAGCAGTTCTTC.

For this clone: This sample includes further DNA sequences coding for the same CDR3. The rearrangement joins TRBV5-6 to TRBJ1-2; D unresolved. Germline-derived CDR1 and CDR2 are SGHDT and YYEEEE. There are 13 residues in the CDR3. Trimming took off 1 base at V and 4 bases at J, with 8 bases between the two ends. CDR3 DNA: TGTGCCAGCAGCTTGAACGGCCTCTATGGCTACACCTTC. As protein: CASSLNGLYGYTF.

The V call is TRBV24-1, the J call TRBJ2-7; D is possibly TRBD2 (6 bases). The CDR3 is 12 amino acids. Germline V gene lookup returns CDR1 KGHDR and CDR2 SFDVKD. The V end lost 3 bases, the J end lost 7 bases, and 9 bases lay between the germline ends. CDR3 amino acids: CATSDPAGEQYF. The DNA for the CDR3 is TGTGCCACCAGTGATCCGGCGGGGGAGCAGTACTTC.

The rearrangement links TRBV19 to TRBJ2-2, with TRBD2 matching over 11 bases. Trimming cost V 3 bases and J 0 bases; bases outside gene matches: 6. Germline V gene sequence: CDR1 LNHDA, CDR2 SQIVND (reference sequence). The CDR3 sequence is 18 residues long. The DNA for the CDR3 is TGTGCCAGTAGTATGCCTAGCGGGGGGACTCCGAACACCGGGGAGCTGTTTTTT. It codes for CASSMPSGGTPNTGELFF.

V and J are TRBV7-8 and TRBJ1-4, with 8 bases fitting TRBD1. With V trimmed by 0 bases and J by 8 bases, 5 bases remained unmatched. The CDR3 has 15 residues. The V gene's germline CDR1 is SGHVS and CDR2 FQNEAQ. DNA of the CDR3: TGTGCCAGCAGCTTAGCCGATACAGGGGGGGAAAAACTGTTTTTT. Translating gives CASSLADTGGEKLFF.

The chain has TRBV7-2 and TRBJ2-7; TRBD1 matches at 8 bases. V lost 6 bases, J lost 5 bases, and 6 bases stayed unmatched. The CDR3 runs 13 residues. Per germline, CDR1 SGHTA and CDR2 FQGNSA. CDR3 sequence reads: CASRRTGTDEQYF. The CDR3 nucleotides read TGTGCCAGCAGGAGGACAGGGACGGACGAGCAGTACTTC. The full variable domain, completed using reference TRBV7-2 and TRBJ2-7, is GAGVSQSPSNKVTEKGKDVELRCDPISGHTALYWYRQSLGQGLEFLIYFQGNSAPDKSGLPSDRFSAERTGGSVSTLTIQRTQQEDSAVYLCASRRTGTDEQYFGPGTRLTVT.

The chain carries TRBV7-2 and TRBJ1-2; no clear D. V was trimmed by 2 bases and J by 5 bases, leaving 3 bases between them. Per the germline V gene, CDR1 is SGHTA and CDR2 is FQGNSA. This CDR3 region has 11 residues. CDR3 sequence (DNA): TGTGCCAGCAGCTTATCTTATGGCTACACCTTC. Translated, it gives CASSLSYGYTF. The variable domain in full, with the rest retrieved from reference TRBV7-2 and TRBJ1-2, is GAGVSQSPSNKVTEKGKDVELRCDPISGHTALYWYRQSLGQGLEFLIYFQGNSAPDKSGLPSDRFSAERTGGSVSTLTIQRTQQEDSAVYLCASSLSYGYTFGSGTRLTVV.

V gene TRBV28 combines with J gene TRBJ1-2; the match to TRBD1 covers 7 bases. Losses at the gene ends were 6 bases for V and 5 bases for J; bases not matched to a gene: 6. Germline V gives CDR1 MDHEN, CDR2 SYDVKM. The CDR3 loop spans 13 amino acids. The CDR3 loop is CASRGQSGYGYTF. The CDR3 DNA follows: TGTGCCAGCAGGGGACAGTCGGGGTATGGCTACACCTTC.

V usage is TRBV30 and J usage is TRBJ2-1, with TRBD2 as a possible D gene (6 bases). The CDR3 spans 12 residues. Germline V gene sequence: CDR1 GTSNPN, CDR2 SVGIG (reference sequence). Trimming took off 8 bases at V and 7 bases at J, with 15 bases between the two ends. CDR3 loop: CARAGSPNEQFF. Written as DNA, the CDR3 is TGTGCCCGGGCGGGAAGTCCAAATGAGCAGTTCTTC.

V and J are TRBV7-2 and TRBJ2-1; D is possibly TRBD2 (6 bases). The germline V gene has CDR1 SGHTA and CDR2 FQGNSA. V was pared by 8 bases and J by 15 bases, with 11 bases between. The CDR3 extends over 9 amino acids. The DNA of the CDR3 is TGTGCCAGCGGGCGGGGACGGTTCTTC. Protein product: CASGRGRFF.

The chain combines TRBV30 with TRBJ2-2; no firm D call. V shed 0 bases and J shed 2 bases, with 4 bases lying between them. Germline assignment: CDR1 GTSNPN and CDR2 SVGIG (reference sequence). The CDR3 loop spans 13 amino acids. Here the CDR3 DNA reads TGTGCCTGGAGTGTACTAAACACCGGGGAGCTGTTTTTT. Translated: CAWSVLNTGELFF.